In its sample, the clone carrying this T cell receptor beta chain was seen a few times. Its target is unknown. Time point denoted: persistent/refractory GD, antithyroid drugs over 5 years with positive TRAb. Preparation of the TCR library used RNA extracted from PBMCs. This record comes from a study of regulatory T cells in long-lasting Graves disease. The study, taken as a whole, reports: Persistent-disease Graves' patients showed less TCR diversity than new cases. Researchers reported studying only peripheral blood, not thyroid tissue.

Arm-PCR of CDR3 regions and iRepertoire HTBI primers were used to build TCR beta libraries. Per the study methods: From all samples, identification returned approximately 14 TRBJ and around 62 TRBV segments. TCRdb reanalysed the multiplex PCR reads using MiXCR and keeps one entry per CDR3 protein. TCRdb's processing, not the authors' own work, is the source of the V and J calls. The sample lists roughly 700,000 distinct CDR3 sequences; approximately 31% were seen once. The material was peripheral blood mononuclear cells (PBMCs), obtained when the disease was refractory, from a patient treated with antithyroid drugs. The TCR originated in a female donor with Graves disease.

The CDR3 protein is CASRRAQGSDTGELFF. The CDR3 DNA reads TGTGCCAGCAGAAGGGCACAGGGGAGCGACACCGGGGAGCTGTTTTTT. V usage is TRBV6-2 or TRBV6-3 and J usage is TRBJ2-2; 7 bases line up with TRBD1. Germline V gene data show CDR1 as MNHEY and CDR2 as SVGEGT. The CDR3 length is 16 residues. Trimming at V came to 6 bases and at J to 3 bases, leaving 10 bases not matched to a gene.